This T cell receptor beta chain was captured in a study of T cell responses to AZD1222 COVID-19 vaccine. Study observations and caveats: In the spike-specific TCR repertoire, nearly half reportedly target unmutated variant regions. Researchers took repertoire samples only after the peak T cell response had come. Donors in the cohort were predominantly white British and more often female, and clonal diversity was possibly underestimated.

V lost 2 bases and J 2 bases, leaving 12 bases between the germline ends. This CDR3 spans 15 amino acids. Germline lookup yields CDR1 SEHNR and CDR2 FQNEAQ (reference sequence). Details on this clone: Its antigen remains unidentified.

Samples with a second dose at about 4 or about 12 weeks were pooled together. The data were produced by immunoSEQ multiplex PCR, yet TCRdb's version contains in-frame clones alone and is incomplete. The sample carries fewer than 90,000 clones, over 75% recorded once. J is TRBJ1-2 and V is TRBV7-9; D gene uncertain. The source was peripheral blood, collected 28 days after the second AZD1222 dose. This clonotype was sampled from an adult who received the AZD1222 COVID-19 vaccine. DNA for the CDR3: TGTGCCAGCAGCTTATTGGGGATTGGGAACTATGGCTACACCTTC. Translating it yields CASSLLGIGNYGYTF.